Presented here are 12 T cell receptor beta chains from one specimen sequenced in a study of T cell responses to AZD1222 COVID-19 vaccine. Profiled with immunoSEQ multiplex PCR; TCRdb holds only in-frame clones, not every one. The repertoire has 140,000 to 150,000 clones, around 90% of them found once; the top ten carry around 1.4%. The sample consisted of peripheral blood, taken on day 0 of AZD1222 vaccination. The receptors shown here come from an adult in good health.

Worth noting for this clone: This same CDR3 is encoded by further DNA sequences in the sample. The chain employs TRBV6-5 and TRBJ1-2; TRBD1 matches at 11 bases. The J segment lost 5 bases and the V segment lost 5 bases, leaving 4 bases of the junction unmatched. Germline V gene data show CDR1 as MNHEY and CDR2 as SVGAGI. This CDR3 has 14 amino acids. The CDR3 sequence: CASSPDRGRYGYTF. CDR3 nucleotides: TGTGCCAGCAGTCCGGACAGGGGGCGTTATGGCTACACCTTC.

The CDR3 is CASSQENRVGPYEQYF. CDR3 nucleotide sequence: TGTGCCAGCAGCCAAGAGAATCGTGTTGGGCCCTACGAGCAGTACTTC. The chain couples TRBV3-1 (or the pseudogene TRBV3-2) to TRBJ2-7; D call uncertain. The CDR3 spans 16 residues. V lost 0 bases and J lost 2, with 14 bases in between. Germline loops: CDR1 LGHDT, CDR2 YNNKEL (reference sequence).

The chain links TRBV6-6 to TRBJ1-2; 8 bases map to TRBD1. V gave up 4 bases and J gave up 8 bases; unmatched junction bases: 9. This CDR3 has 14 amino acids. Germline V gene lookup returns CDR1 MNHNY and CDR2 SVGAGI (reference sequence). The CDR3 region has the DNA TGTGCCAGCAGTTTGACGTTACAGGGGGACGGCTACACCTTC. It is translated as CASSLTLQGDGYTF.

The chain links TRBV3-1 (or the pseudogene TRBV3-2) to TRBJ2-1; D gene unclear. The CDR3 contains 13 residues. The V and J ends lost 4 bases and 0 bases respectively, with 4 bases between them. Germline V gene data show CDR1 as LGHDT and CDR2 as YNNKEL (reference sequence). For the CDR3, the DNA is TGTGCCAGCAGCCCAGTCTCCTACAATGAGCAGTTCTTC. As protein: CASSPVSYNEQFF.

V usage is TRBV9 and J usage is TRBJ2-5, with 12 bases matching TRBD1. This CDR3 has 14 residues. Germline V gene sequence: CDR1 SGDLS, CDR2 YYNGEE. J gave up 11 bases and V 0 bases, and 5 bases lay outside the gene matches. CDR3: CASSVGGTGGRQYF. The CDR3 region has the DNA TGTGCCAGCAGCGTAGGAGGGACAGGGGGCAGGCAGTACTTC.

The chain joins TRBV19 to TRBJ2-4, with D possibly matching TRBD1 (6 bases). The germline V and J ends were trimmed by 7 bases and 5 bases, with 15 bases remaining between them. CDR3 length: 14 residues. Looked up from germline, CDR1 is LNHDA and CDR2 is SQIVND (reference sequence). In nucleotides, the CDR3 is TGTGCCAGTACCATGACGGGGACACAAAACATTCAGTACTTC. Its protein is CASTMTGTQNIQYF.

The gene calls are TRBV24-1 and TRBJ2-2; no clear D gene. V was cut by 8 bases and J by 2 bases, with 11 bases left in between. The CDR3 spans 14 residues. CDR1 KGHDR and CDR2 SFDVKD come from the germline V gene. The CDR3 sequence: CATKSTANTGELFF. The CDR3 region has the DNA TGTGCCACCAAGAGCACCGCAAACACCGGGGAGCTGTTTTTT.

The chain uses TRBV5-4 and TRBJ2-7; 8 bases are shared with TRBD1. The CDR3 runs 15 residues. Germline V gene data show CDR1 as SGHNT and CDR2 as YYREEE (reference sequence). V was pared by 3 bases and J by 2 bases, with 7 bases of the junction left unmatched. The CDR3 loop is CASSYDRGQTYEQYF. As DNA, the CDR3 is TGTGCCAGCAGCTATGACAGGGGACAAACCTACGAGCAGTACTTC.

The rearrangement links TRBV9 to TRBJ2-1; a possible D gene is TRBD2 (5 bases). Trimming stripped 1 base from V and 5 bases from J, with 16 bases between. CDR3 length: 16 amino acids. Germline CDR1 reads SGDLS; CDR2 reads YYNGEE. This CDR3 reads CASSVSWGVGNNEQFF. CDR3 in DNA: TGTGCCAGCAGCGTAAGCTGGGGAGTCGGAAACAATGAGCAGTTCTTC.

J is TRBJ2-5 and V is TRBV10-3, with no clear D. The germline gives CDR1 ENHRY, CDR2 SYGVKD. CDR3 size: 13 residues. The V and J ends lost 5 bases and 2 bases respectively, with 9 bases between them. CDR3 coding DNA: TGTGCCATCAGTACGAACTGGCAAGAGACCCAGTACTTC. This codes for CAISTNWQETQYF.

The J gene is TRBJ1-1, the V gene TRBV28; no clear D. The CDR3 runs to 15 residues. Germline values: CDR1 MDHEN, CDR2 SYDVKM. Trimming took off 6 bases at V and 4 bases at J, with 18 bases between the two ends. The CDR3 loop reads CASSLDYRFSTEAFF. The CDR3 region has the DNA TGTGCCAGCAGCTTGGATTACCGATTTAGCACTGAAGCTTTCTTT.

V gene TRBV6-2 or TRBV6-3 combines with J gene TRBJ2-5; 12 bases match TRBD2. With 5 bases clipped from V and 5 bases from J, the junction kept 6 bases outside the gene matches. This CDR3 contains 15 residues. Germline V gene sequence: CDR1 MNHEY, CDR2 SVGEGT. Here the CDR3 DNA reads TGTGCCAGCAGTCGCGGACTAGCGGGGCGGGAGACCCAGTACTTC. Translated: CASSRGLAGRETQYF.